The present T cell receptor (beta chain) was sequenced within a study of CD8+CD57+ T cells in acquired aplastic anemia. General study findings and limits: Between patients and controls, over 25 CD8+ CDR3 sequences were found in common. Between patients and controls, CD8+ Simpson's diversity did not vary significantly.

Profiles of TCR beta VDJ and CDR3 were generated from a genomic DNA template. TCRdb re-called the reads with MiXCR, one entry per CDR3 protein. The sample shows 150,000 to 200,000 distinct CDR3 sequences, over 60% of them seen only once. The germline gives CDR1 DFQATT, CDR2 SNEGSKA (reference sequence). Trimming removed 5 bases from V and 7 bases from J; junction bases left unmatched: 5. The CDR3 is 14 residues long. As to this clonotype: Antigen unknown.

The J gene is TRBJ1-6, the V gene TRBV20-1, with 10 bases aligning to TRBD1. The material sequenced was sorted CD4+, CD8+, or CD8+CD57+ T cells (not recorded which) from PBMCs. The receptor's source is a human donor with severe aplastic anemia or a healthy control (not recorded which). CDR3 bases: TGCAGTGCTGACCGGGACAGGGGAAATTCACCCCTCCACTTT. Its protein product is CSADRDRGNSPLHF.